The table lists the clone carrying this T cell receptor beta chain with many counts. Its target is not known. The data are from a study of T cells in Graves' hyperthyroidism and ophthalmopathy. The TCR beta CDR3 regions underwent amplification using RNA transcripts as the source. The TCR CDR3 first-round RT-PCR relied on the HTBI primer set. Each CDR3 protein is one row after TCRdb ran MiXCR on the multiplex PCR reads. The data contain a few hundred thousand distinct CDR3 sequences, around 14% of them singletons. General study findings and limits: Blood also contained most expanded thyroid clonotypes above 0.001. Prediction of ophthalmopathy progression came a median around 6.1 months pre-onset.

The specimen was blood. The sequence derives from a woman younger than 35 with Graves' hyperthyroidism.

CDR3 loop: CSAHEAGGLDEQYF. The CDR3 coding sequence is TGCAGTGCTCATGAGGCCGGGGGGCTGGACGAGCAGTACTTC. The V and J genes are TRBV20-1 and TRBJ2-7; a possible D gene is TRBD2 (7 bases). The CDR3 is 14 amino acids. Germline V gene lookup returns CDR1 DFQATT and CDR2 SNEGSKA (reference sequence). V shed 5 bases and J shed 5 bases, with 19 bases lying between them.